The entry that follows covers one TCR beta chain sequence. Germline values: CDR1 MNHEY, CDR2 SMNVEV (reference sequence). J was trimmed by 5 bases and V by 6 bases; bases with no gene match: 12. The CDR3 runs to 16 residues. The data stem from a study of blood T cell repertoires in COVID-19. Overall study context: The study drew acute and convalescent COVID-19 samples from the United States, Italy and Spain. PBMCs, B-cell-depleted T cells, or T cells provided the cDNA or gDNA that made up the material.

Authors' analysis steps: Counts of nucleated cells, estimated from reference gene primer amplification, were obtained. Sequencing used immunoSEQ multiplex PCR; TCRdb keeps in-frame clones, though not all of them. The D gene and trimming were derived from the DNA, and the V and J assignments and clone size from that table. The sample lists more than 100,000 clones, about 90% occurring once. The source is a human donor in a cohort sampled during active COVID-19. Sample: peripheral blood. V and J are TRBV27 and TRBJ2-5; the match to TRBD1 covers 10 bases. CDR3: CASSPLGQGDQETQYF. The CDR3 coding sequence is TGTGCCAGCAGCCCCCTCGGACAGGGGGATCAGGAGACCCAGTACTTC.